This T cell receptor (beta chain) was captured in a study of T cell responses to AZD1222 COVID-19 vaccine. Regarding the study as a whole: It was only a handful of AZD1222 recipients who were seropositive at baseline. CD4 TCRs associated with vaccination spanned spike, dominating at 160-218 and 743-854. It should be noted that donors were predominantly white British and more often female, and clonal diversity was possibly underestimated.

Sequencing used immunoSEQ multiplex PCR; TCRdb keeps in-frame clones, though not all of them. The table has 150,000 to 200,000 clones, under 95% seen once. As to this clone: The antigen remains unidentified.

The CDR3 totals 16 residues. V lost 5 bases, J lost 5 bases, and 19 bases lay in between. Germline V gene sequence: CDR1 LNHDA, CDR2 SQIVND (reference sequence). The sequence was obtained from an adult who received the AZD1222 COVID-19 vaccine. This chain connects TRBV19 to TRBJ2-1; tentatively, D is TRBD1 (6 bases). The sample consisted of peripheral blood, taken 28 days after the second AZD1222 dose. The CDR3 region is CASSEQGGAGDNEQFF. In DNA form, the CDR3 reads TGTGCCAGTAGTGAACAGGGTGGCGCAGGTGACAATGAGCAGTTCTTC. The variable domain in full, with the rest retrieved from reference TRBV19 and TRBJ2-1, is DGGITQSPKYLFRKEGQNVTLSCEQNLNHDAMYWYRQDPGQGLRLIYYSQIVNDFQKGDIAEGYSVSREKKESFPLTVTSAQKNPTAFYLCASSEQGGAGDNEQFFGPGTRLTVL.